The 15 T cell receptor beta chains in this list originate from one sample, sequenced in a study of OX40 agonist ivuxolimab in advanced cancers. Some clones are missing from TCRdb's copy, which holds only in-frame ones; the method was immunoSEQ multiplex PCR. The table includes 63,000 or so clones, over 80% detected once. The source was CD4+ or CD8+ T cells sorted from blood, collected in a trial of the OX40 agonist ivuxolimab. The receptors were sampled from an adult with an advanced solid tumor such as melanoma, head and neck, liver or kidney cancer.

This clone was counted between two and nine times. The gene calls are TRBV4-1 and TRBJ2-7; no firm D call. Germline lookup yields CDR1 MGHRA and CDR2 YSYEKL. The CDR3 loop spans 16 amino acids. Between the trimmed V and J ends, which lost 0 bases and 0 bases, there was a span of 12 bases. The CDR3 loop is CASSQDPGVSSYEQYV. The DNA for the CDR3 is TGCGCCAGCAGCCAAGATCCAGGCGTCAGCTCCTACGAGCAGTACGTC.

The rearrangement links TRBV4-1 to TRBJ2-2; D gene unclear. The CDR3 consists of 18 residues. Trimming removed 0 bases at V and 1 base at J, with 15 bases between. Germline assignment: CDR1 MGHRA and CDR2 YSYEKL. CDR3 in DNA: TGCGCCAGCAGCCAAGATAGAGGCGACATAATGAACACCGGGGAGCTGTTTTTT. This encodes CASSQDRGDIMNTGELFF.

The genes are TRBV27 and TRBJ2-1; 8 bases map to TRBD1. Per the germline V gene, CDR1 is MNHEY and CDR2 is SMNVEV (reference sequence). The CDR3 is made up of 15 amino acids. The V gene end was trimmed by 7 bases and the J gene end by 6 bases; junction bases not matched to a gene: 11. The CDR3 DNA reads TGTGCCAGCATCACTACCGGGACAGGAGTCAATGAGCAGTTCTTC. As protein: CASITTGTGVNEQFF.

The chain links TRBV5-4 to TRBJ2-7, with TRBD1 identical over 9 bases. The CDR3 sequence is 15 residues long. The trim removed 3 bases at V and 5 bases at J, leaving 9 bases unmatched. CDR1 is SGHNT, CDR2 YYREEE, per germline (reference sequence). The CDR3 DNA sequence: TGTGCCAGCAGCTCTACGACAGGGGGTAGGCACGAGCAGTACTTC. As protein: CASSSTTGGRHEQYF.

The V gene is TRBV11-2, the J gene TRBJ2-7; no clear D. Germline V gives CDR1 SGHAT, CDR2 FQNNGV. V was shortened by 2 bases and J by 0 bases, with 8 bases between the two germline ends. The CDR3 extends over 14 amino acids. CDR3 nucleotides: TGTGCCAGCAGCTTAATGGGCAGCTCCTACGAGCAGTACTTC. It encodes CASSLMGSSYEQYF.

The sample holds one count of this clone. The rearrangement uses TRBV29-1 and TRBJ1-2; 7 positions match TRBD1. J lost 2 bases, V lost 3 bases, and 6 bases had no gene match. The CDR3 sequence is 14 residues long. CDR1 and CDR2 (germline): SQVTM, ANQGSEA. CDR3 sequence (DNA): TGCAGCGTTGATACGACAGGGCTCAACTATGGCTACACCTTC. It is translated as CSVDTTGLNYGYTF. Together with reference TRBV29-1 and TRBJ1-2, the CDR3 gives the full variable domain: SAVISQKPSRDICQRGTSLTIQCQVDSQVTMMFWYRQQPGQSLTLIATANQGSEATYESGFVIDKFPISRPNLTFSTLTVSNMSPEDSSIYLCSVDTTGLNYGYTFGSGTRLTVV.

The chain recombines TRBV19 with TRBJ1-1; no clear D. V was pared by 1 base and J by 4 bases, with 7 bases between. The CDR3 covers 13 residues. Germline V gene data show CDR1 as LNHDA and CDR2 as SQIVND (reference sequence). CDR3 nucleotides: TGTGCCAGTAGTATAGGGGTGAGCACTGAAGCTTTCTTT. This sequence encodes CASSIGVSTEAFF.

The V call is TRBV11-2, the J call TRBJ2-3; 11 positions agree with TRBD1. The J segment lost 6 bases and the V segment lost 4 bases, leaving 6 bases of the junction unmatched. CDR3 length: 15 amino acids. CDR1 and CDR2 from the germline V gene are SGHAT and FQNNGV. CDR3 nucleotide sequence: TGTGCCAGCAGCTCGGGACAGGGGGAGCCGGATACGCAGTATTTT. This sequence encodes CASSSGQGEPDTQYF.

The J gene is TRBJ2-7, the V gene TRBV9; TRBD1 matches at 7 bases. The germline V gene encodes CDR1 SGDLS and CDR2 YYNGEE. The CDR3 has 14 amino acids. J lost 1 base, V lost 3 bases, and 4 bases had no gene match. The CDR3 nucleotides are TGTGCCAGCAGCGCACCGGGACAGTCCTACGAGCAGTACTTC. This encodes CASSAPGQSYEQYF.

The V call is TRBV11-3, the J call TRBJ2-2; the D is unclear. The V end lost 6 bases, the J end lost 5 bases, and 10 bases lay between the germline ends. CDR1 and CDR2 (germline): SGHNT, YENEEA. This CDR3 is 13 amino acids long. CDR3 bases: TGTGCCAGCAGTACTGGCTTTACCGGGGAGCTGTTTTTT. Protein: CASSTGFTGELFF.

The chain joins TRBV27 to TRBJ2-3, with no clear D. Germline assignment: CDR1 MNHEY and CDR2 SMNVEV (reference sequence). There are 16 residues in the CDR3. The germline V and J ends were trimmed by 2 bases and 4 bases, with 16 bases remaining between them. In nucleotides, the CDR3 is TGTGCCAGCAGTTTAGCCGAGACCCAACCGGCAGATACGCAGTATTTT. Protein product: CASSLAETQPADTQYF.

The chain carries TRBV7-8 and TRBJ2-1, with 11 bases that match TRBD2. CDR3 length: 16 amino acids. The J segment lost 6 bases and the V segment lost 3 bases, leaving 7 bases of the junction unmatched. Germline CDR1 SGHVS, CDR2 FQNEAQ. The CDR3 is CASSFPTSGTANEQFF. As DNA, the CDR3 is TGTGCCAGCAGCTTTCCGACTAGCGGGACAGCCAATGAGCAGTTCTTC.

The J gene is TRBJ2-7, the V gene TRBV27; D assignment may be TRBD1 or TRBD2 (5 bases each). Trimming left V 6 bases short and J 6 bases short, with 27 bases between. The CDR3 runs 17 residues. The germline CDR1 and CDR2 sequences are MNHEY and SMNVEV (reference sequence). The CDR3 spells CASSHLGTQGSRGEQYF. In nucleotides, the CDR3 is TGTGCCAGCAGCCACCTCGGGACCCAAGGGTCCCGGGGCGAGCAGTACTTC.

The gene calls are TRBV19 and TRBJ1-1, with 7 bases that match TRBD1. Germline V lookup: CDR1 LNHDA, CDR2 SQIVND (reference sequence). V shed 1 base and J 4 bases; nucleotides not matched to a gene: 0. This CDR3 is 13 amino acids long. The DNA of the CDR3 is TGTGCCAGTAGTATAGCAGGGGGCACTGAAGCTTTCTTT. Amino acid sequence: CASSIAGGTEAFF.

The chain joins TRBV9 to TRBJ1-1; 12 bases are a match to TRBD1. CDR1 is SGDLS and CDR2 is YYNGEE in the germline V gene. Trimming at V came to 3 bases and at J to 4 bases, leaving 10 bases not matched to a gene. This CDR3 comprises 17 residues. CDR3 nucleotides: TGTGCCAGCAGCGGACAGGGACAGGGGGCTTGGGGCACTGAAGCTTTCTTT. Translated, it gives CASSGQGQGAWGTEAFF. Based on the CDR3 plus reference TRBV9 and TRBJ1-1, the full variable domain is DSGVTQTPKHLITATGQRVTLRCSPRSGDLSVYWYQQSLDQGLQFLIQYYNGEERAKGNILERFSAQQFPDLHSELNLSSLELGDSALYFCASSGQGQGAWGTEAFFGQGTRLTVV.